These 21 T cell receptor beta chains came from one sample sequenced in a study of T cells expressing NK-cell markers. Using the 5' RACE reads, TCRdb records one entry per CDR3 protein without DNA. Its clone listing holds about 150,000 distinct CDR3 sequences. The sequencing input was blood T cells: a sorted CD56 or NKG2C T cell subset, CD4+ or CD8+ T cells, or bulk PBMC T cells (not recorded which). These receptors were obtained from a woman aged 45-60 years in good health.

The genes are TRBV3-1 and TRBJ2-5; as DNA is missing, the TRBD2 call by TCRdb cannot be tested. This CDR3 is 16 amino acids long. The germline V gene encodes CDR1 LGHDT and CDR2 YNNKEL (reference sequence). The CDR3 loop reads CASSHPGLAGEETQYF.

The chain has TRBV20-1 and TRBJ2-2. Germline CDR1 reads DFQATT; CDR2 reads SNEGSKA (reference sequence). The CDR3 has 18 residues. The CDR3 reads CSARDSLSTAPSTGELFF.

Here the CDR3 reads CASSSQPRTPLHF. The rearrangement joins TRBV6-5 to TRBJ1-6. The CDR3 totals 13 residues. Germline lookup yields CDR1 MNHEY and CDR2 SVGAGI.

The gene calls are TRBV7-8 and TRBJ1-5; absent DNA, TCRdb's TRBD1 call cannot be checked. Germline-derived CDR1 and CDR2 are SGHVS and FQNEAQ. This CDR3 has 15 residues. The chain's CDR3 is CASSLQGRPHQPQHF.

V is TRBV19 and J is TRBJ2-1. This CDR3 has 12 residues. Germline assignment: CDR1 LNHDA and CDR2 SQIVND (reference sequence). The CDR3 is CASSSLYNEQFF.

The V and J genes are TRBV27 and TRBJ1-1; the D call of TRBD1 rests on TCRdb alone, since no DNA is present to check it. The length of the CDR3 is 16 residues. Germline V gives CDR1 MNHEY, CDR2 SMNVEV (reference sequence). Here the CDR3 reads CASSPDRGYMNTEAFF.

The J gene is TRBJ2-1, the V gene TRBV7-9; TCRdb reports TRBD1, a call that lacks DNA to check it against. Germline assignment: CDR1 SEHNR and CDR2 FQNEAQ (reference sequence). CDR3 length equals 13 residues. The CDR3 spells CASSSRSSREQFF.

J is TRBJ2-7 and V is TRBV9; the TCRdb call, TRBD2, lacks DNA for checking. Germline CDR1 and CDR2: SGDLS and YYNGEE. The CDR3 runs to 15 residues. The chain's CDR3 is CASSVGDSGSYEQYF.

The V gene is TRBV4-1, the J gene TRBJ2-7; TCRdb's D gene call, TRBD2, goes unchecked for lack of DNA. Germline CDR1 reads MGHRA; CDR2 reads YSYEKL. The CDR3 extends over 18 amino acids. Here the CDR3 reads CASSPQLAGGLYSYEQYF.

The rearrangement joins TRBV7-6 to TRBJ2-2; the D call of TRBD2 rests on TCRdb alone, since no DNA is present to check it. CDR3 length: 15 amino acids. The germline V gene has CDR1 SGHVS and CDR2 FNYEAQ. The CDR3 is CAILQREVGTGELFF. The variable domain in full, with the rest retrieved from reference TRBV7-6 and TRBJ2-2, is GAGVSQSPRYKVTKRGQDVALRCDPISGHVSLYWYRQALGQGPEFLTYFNYEAQQDKSGLPNDRFSAERPEGSISTLTIQRTEQRDSAMYRCAILQREVGTGELFFGEGSRLTVL.

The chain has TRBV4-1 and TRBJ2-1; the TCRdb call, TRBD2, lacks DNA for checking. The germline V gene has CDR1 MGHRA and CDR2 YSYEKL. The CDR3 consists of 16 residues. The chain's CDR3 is CASSQDLAGGYNEQFF.

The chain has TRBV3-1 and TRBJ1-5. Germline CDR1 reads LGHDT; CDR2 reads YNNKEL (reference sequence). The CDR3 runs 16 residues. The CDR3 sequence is CASSQGLGTENQPQHF.

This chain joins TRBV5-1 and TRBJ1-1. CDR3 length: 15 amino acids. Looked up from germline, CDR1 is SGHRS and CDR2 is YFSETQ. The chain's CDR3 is CASSLTWDIGTEAFF.

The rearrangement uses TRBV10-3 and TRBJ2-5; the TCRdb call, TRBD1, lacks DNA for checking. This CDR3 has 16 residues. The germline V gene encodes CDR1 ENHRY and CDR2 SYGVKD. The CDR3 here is CAISADHGQGKETQYF.

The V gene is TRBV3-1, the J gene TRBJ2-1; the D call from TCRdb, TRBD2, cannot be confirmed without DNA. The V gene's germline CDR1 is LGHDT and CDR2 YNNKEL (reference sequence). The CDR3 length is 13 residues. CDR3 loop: CASSQWREDEQFF.

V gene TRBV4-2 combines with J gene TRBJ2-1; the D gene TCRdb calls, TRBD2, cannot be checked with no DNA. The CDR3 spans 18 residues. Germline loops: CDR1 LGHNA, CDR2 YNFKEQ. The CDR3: CASSQEGPLAGGINEQFF.

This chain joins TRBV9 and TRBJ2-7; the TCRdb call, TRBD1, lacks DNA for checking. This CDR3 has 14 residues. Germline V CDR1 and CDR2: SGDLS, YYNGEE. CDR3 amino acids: CASSEGGAGYEQYF.

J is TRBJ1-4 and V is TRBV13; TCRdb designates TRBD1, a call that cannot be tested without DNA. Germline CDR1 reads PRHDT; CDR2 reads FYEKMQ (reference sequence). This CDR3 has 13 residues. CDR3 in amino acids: CASSGGTEEKLFF. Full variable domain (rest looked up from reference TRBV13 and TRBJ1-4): AAGVIQSPRHLIKEKRETATLKCYPIPRHDTVYWYQQGPGQDPQFLISFYEKMQSDKGSIPDRFSAQQFSDYHSELNMSSLELGDSALYFCASSGGTEEKLFFGSGTQLSVL.

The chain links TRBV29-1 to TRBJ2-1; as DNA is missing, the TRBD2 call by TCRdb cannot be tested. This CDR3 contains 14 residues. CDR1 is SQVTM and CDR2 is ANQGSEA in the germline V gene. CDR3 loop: CSVGGLDNYNEQFF.

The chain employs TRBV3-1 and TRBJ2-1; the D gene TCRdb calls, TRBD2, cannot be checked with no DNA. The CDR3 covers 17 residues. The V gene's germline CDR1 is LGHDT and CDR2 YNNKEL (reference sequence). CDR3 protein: CASSPPLTSGHNNEQFF.

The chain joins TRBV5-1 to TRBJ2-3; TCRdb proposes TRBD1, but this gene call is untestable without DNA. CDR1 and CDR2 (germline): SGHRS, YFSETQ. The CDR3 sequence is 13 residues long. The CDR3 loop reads CASSSQGADTQYF.